The clone carrying this TCR beta chain occurred a few times. TCRdb reprocessed the 5' RACE reads via MiXCR and lists one record per CDR3 protein. The sample shows fewer than 550,000 distinct CDR3 sequences, roughly 20% of them seen only once. These data are taken from a study of T-cell memory formation after mild COVID-19. The germline V and J ends were trimmed by 0 bases and 2 bases, with 14 bases remaining between them. The CDR3 is 16 amino acids. The germline gives CDR1 SGHRS, CDR2 YFSETQ. The chain employs TRBV5-1 and TRBJ1-1; a possible D gene is TRBD1 (5 bases). The material sequenced was PBMCs or a T cell subset sorted from them (not recorded which). This TCR came from an adult woman who had mild COVID-19 (a few samples of this study predate the infection). Cell type and time point are not known. Here the CDR3 reads CASSLAEGRANTEAFF. CDR3 bases: TGCGCCAGCAGCTTGGCTGAGGGACGGGCAAACACTGAAGCTTTCTTT.